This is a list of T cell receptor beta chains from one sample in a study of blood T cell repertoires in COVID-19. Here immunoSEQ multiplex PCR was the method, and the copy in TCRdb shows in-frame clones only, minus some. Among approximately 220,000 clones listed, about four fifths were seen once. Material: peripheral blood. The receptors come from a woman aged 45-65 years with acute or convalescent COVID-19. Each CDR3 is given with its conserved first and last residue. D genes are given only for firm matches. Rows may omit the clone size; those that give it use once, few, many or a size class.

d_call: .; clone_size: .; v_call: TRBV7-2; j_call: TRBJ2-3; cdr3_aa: CASSFSTGTDTQYF; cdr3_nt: TGTGCCAGCAGCTTTAGTACCGGCACAGATACGCAGTATTTT
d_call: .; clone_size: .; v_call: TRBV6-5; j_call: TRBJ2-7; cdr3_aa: CASLGQSYEQYF; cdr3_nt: TGTGCCAGCCTTGGACAGTCCTACGAGCAGTACTTC
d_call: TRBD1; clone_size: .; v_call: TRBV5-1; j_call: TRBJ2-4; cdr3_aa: CASSTGALAKNIQYF; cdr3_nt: TGCGCCAGTTCGACAGGGGCTCTGGCCAAAAACATTCAGTACTTC
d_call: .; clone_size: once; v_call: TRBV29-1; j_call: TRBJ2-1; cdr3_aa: CSVERQGGNNEQFF; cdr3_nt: TGCAGCGTTGAGCGACAGGGAGGCAACAATGAGCAGTTCTTC
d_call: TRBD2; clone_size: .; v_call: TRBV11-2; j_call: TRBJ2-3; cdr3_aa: CASSLGVGTRGRADTQYF; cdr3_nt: TGTGCCAGCAGCTTAGGAGTCGGGACTAGGGGTCGCGCAGATACGCAGTATTTT
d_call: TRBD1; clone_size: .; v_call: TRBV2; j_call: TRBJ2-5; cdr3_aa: CASSEAGQWETQYF; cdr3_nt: TGTGCCAGCAGTGAAGCGGGACAGTGGGAGACCCAGTACTTC
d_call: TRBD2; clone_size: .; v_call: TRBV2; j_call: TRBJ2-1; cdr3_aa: CASRLAGGVYNEQFF; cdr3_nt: TGTGCCAGCAGGTTAGCGGGAGGGGTCTACAATGAGCAGTTCTTC
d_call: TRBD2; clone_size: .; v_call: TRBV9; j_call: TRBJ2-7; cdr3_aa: CASASGTSAYEQYF; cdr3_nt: TGTGCCAGCGCCTCCGGGACTAGTGCCTACGAGCAGTACTTC
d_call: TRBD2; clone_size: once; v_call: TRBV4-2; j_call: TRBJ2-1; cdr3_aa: CASSQETSGAYNEQFF; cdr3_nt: TGTGCCAGCAGCCAAGAGACTAGCGGTGCCTACAATGAGCAGTTCTTC
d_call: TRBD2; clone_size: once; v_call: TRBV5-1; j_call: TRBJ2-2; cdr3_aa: CASSLRTSGRNTGELFF; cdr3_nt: TGCGCCAGCAGCTTGAGGACTAGCGGGAGGAACACCGGGGAGCTGTTTTTT
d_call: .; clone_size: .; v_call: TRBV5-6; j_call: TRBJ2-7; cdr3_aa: CASIKREVRGYEQYF; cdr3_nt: TGTGCCAGCATCAAACGGGAAGTACGGGGCTACGAGCAGTACTTC
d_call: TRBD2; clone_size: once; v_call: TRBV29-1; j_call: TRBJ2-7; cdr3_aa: CSVQLGLAYEQYF; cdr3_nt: TGCAGCGTCCAACTGGGACTAGCCTACGAGCAGTACTTC
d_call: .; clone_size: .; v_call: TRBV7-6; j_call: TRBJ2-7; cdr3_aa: CASSSLPGTNYEQYF; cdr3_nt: TGTGCCAGCAGCTCTTTACCCGGGACAAACTACGAGCAGTACTTC
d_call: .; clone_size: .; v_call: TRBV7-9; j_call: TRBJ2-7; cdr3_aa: CASSPRLSSSYEQYF; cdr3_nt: TGTGCCAGCAGCCCACGACTCTCGAGCTCCTACGAGCAGTACTTC
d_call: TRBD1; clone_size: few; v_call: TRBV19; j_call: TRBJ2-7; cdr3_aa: CASSTGQASSYEQYF; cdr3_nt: TGTGCCAGTAGTACGGGACAGGCGAGCTCCTACGAGCAGTACTTC
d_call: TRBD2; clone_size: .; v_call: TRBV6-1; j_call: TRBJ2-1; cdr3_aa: CASSVLAGTNNNEQFF; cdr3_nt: TGTGCCAGCAGTGTACTAGCGGGAACCAATAACAATGAGCAGTTCTTC
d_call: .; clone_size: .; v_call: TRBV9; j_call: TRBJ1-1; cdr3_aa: CASSADRESEAFF; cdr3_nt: TGTGCCAGCAGTGCGGACAGAGAGTCTGAAGCTTTCTTT
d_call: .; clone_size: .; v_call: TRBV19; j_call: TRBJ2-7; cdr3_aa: CASSMESPSAEQYF; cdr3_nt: TGTGCCAGTAGTATGGAGAGTCCTTCGGCCGAGCAGTACTTC
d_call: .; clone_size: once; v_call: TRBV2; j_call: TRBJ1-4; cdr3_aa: CASSENRVGEKLFF; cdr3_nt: TGTGCCAGCAGTGAAAACAGGGTTGGTGAAAAACTGTTTTTT
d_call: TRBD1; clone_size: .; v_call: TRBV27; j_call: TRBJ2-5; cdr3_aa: CASSLARGQGTQYF; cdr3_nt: TGTGCCAGCAGTTTAGCCAGGGGGCAAGGGACCCAGTACTTC
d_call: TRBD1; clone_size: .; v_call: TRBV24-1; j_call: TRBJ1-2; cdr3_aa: CATSGGDSARTINYGYTF; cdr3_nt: TGTGCCACCAGTGGGGGGGACAGTGCCCGCACTATCAACTATGGCTACACCTTC
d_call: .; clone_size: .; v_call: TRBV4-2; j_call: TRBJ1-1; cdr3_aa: CASSLQTGGHTEAFF; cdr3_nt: TGTGCCAGCAGCCTTCAGACAGGAGGACACACTGAAGCTTTCTTT
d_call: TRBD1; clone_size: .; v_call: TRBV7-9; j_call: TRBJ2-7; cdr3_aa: CASSPGQFSYEQYF; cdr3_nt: TGTGCCAGCAGCCCGGGACAGTTCTCCTACGAGCAGTACTTC
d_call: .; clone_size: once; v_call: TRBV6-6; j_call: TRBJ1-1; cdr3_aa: CASSYVKGVTEAFF; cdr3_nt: TGTGCCAGCAGTTACGTCAAGGGGGTAACTGAAGCTTTCTTT
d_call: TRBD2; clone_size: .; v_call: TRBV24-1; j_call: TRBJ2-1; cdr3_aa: CATSDLHPGLADYNEQFF; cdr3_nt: TGTGCCACCAGTGATTTACATCCGGGACTAGCGGACTACAATGAGCAGTTCTTC
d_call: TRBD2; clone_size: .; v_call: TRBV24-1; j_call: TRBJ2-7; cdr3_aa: CATLAGHWAREQYF; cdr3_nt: TGTGCCACCCTAGCGGGCCATTGGGCTCGTGAGCAGTACTTC
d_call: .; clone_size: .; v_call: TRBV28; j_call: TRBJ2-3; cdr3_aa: CASSRDTITDTQYF; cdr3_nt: TGTGCCAGCAGCCGGGACACCATCACAGATACGCAGTATTTT
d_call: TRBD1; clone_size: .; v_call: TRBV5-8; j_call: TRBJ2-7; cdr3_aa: CASSRDPGQGSSENF; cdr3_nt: TGTGCCAGCAGCCGCGACCCGGGACAGGGCTCTTCGGAGAACTTC
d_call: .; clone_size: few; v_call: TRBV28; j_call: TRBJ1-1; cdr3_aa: CASSPSARAEAFF; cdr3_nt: TGTGCCAGCAGTCCCTCCGCACGGGCTGAAGCTTTCTTT
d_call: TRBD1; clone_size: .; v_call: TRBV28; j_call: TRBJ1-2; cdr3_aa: CASSSGQGDGYTF; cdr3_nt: TGTGCCAGCAGTTCCGGACAGGGGGATGGCTACACCTTC
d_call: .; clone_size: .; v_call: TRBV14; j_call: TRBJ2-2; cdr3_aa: CASPPRGSVIGELFF; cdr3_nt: TGTGCCAGCCCTCCGAGGGGGTCCGTTATCGGGGAGCTGTTTTTT
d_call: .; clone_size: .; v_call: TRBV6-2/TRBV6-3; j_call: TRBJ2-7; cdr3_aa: CASSLQGFRYEQYF; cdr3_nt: TGTGCCAGCAGTTTACAGGGATTCAGGTACGAGCAGTACTTC
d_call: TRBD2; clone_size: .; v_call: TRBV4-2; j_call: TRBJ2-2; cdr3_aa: CASRSAGTSGRRNTGELFF; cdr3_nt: TGTGCCAGCAGGTCCGCCGGGACTAGCGGGAGAAGGAACACCGGGGAGCTGTTTTTT
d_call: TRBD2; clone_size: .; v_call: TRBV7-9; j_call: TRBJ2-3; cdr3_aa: CASSLAHLAGGGDTQYF; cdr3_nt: TGTGCCAGCAGCTTAGCGCACCTAGCGGGAGGTGGAGATACGCAGTATTTT
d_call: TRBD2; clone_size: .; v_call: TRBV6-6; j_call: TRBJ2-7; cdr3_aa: CASKEAGGPYEQYF; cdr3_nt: TGTGCCAGCAAGGAAGCGGGAGGGCCCTACGAGCAGTACTTC
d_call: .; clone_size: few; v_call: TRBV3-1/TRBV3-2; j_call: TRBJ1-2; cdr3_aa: CASSPSATRGTGYTF; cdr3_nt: TGTGCCAGCAGCCCGTCTGCGACACGGGGGACCGGCTACACCTTC
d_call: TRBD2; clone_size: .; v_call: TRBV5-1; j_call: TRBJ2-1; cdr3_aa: CASSFTSGSNEQFF; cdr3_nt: TGCGCCAGCAGCTTCACTAGCGGGAGCAATGAGCAGTTCTTC
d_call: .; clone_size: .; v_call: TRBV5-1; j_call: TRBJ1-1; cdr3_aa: CASSLQGGGNTEAFF; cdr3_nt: TGCGCCAGCAGCTTACAGGGAGGGGGGAACACTGAAGCTTTCTTT
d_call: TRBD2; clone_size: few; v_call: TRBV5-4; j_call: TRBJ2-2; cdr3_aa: CASSPPGGEDTGELFF; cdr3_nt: TGTGCCAGCAGCCCACCTGGGGGGGAGGACACCGGGGAGCTGTTTTTT
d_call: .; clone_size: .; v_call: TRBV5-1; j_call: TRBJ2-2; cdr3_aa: CASVFSANTGELFF; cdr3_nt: TGCGCCAGCGTGTTTTCAGCGAACACCGGGGAGCTGTTTTTT
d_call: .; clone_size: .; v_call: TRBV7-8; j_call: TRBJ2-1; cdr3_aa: CASSAVGRDSYNEQFF; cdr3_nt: TGTGCCAGCAGCGCCGTCGGGCGGGATTCCTACAATGAGCAGTTCTTC
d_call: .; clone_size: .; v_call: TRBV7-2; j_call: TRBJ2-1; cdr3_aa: CASYSEGGSYNEQFF; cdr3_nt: TGTGCCAGCTACTCGGAGGGTGGGTCCTACAATGAGCAGTTCTTC
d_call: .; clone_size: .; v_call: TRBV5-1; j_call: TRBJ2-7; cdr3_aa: CASSSPEARGEQYF; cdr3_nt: TGCGCCAGCAGCTCCCCGGAGGCCCGTGGGGAGCAGTACTTC
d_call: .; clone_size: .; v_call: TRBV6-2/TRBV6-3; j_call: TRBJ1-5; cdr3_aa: CASSHGQYSNQPQHF; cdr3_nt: TGTGCCAGCAGCCACGGACAGTATAGCAATCAGCCCCAGCATTTT